The 14 T cell receptor beta chains presented below share a single source sample, sequenced in a study of CD8+ T cells in alopecia areata (dated by TCRdb to 2016 to 2018). Library preparation was by the immunoSEQ multiplex PCR assay. For TCR sequencing, RNA was extracted from every sample and reverse transcribed into cDNA to serve as template. TCRdb limited this immuneACCESS table to in-frame rearrangements with V and J called. A share of clones is missing; checked studies link under half to unresolved V genes, and the rest is unexplained. The sample data list 110,000 or so clones, and around 54% of these were observed just once. The ten biggest clones cover roughly 3.5% of the sample. What this sample's time point label stands for: about 25 weeks on oral tofacitinib. According to the study, the label for this sample's treatment or condition signals: oral pan-JAK inhibitor, 5-10 mg twice daily. Source: CD4+ T cells sorted from blood, taken at week 24, from a patient treated with tofacitinib. All receptors come from a human donor with alopecia areata.

The chain recombines TRBV5-6 with TRBJ2-7; either TRBD1 or TRBD2 may fit D (5 bases each). The germline CDR1 and CDR2 sequences are SGHDT and YYEEEE. Trimming stripped 2 bases from V and 3 bases from J, with 15 bases between. This CDR3 is built from 15 residues. In nucleotides, the CDR3 is TGTGCCAGCAGCTTATTTACGGGGCCCAACTACGAGCAGTACTTC. Encoded protein: CASSLFTGPNYEQYF.

V usage is TRBV30 and J usage is TRBJ1-2; D gene unclear. The CDR3 loop spans 13 amino acids. Trimming stripped 5 bases from V and 0 bases from J, with 10 bases between. Germline lookup yields CDR1 GTSNPN and CDR2 SVGIG (reference sequence). CDR3 coding DNA: TGTGCCTGGCAATCCAGAGCTAACTATGGCTACACCTTC. Encoded protein: CAWQSRANYGYTF.

The V gene is TRBV7-6, the J gene TRBJ2-7, with TRBD1 identical over 8 bases. The CDR3 covers 12 residues. The J segment lost 7 bases and the V segment lost 5 bases, leaving 4 bases of the junction unmatched. Germline V gives CDR1 SGHVS, CDR2 FNYEAQ. CDR3 sequence (DNA): TGTGCCAGCAGCGCGACAGGGGTTGAGCAGTACTTC. It yields the protein CASSATGVEQYF.

The chain employs TRBV5-6 and TRBJ2-3; possible D gene TRBD2, 7 bases. The germline V gene encodes CDR1 SGHDT and CDR2 YYEEEE. The CDR3 spans 16 residues. Between the trimmed V and J ends, which lost 1 base and 5 bases, there was a span of 17 bases. The CDR3 DNA follows: TGTGCCAGCAGCTTGAAACAGGGAGGGTTACAAGATACGCAGTATTTT. Translated, it gives CASSLKQGGLQDTQYF. Filled out from reference TRBV5-6 and TRBJ2-3, the complete variable domain reads DAGVTQSPTHLIKTRGQQVTLRCSPKSGHDTVSWYQQALGQGPQFIFQYYEEEERQRGNFPDRFSGHQFPNYSSELNVNALLLGDSALYLCASSLKQGGLQDTQYFGPGTRLTVL.

On this clone itself: A read error may account for a junction end that differs from germline. The rearrangement links TRBV7-2 to TRBJ2-5; 8 nucleotides agree with TRBD2. CDR3 size: 15 residues. CDR1 and CDR2 (germline): SGHTA, FQGNSA. CDR3 DNA sequence: TGTGCCAGCAGATTAGTAGCGGGGAGCCAAGAGACCCAGTACTTC. Its protein product is CASRLVAGSQETQYF.

The chain employs TRBV29-1 and TRBJ1-2; no definite D call. Trimming shortened V by 8 bases and J by 10 bases, and 14 bases separated the two germline ends. The CDR3 sequence is 10 residues long. Germline lookup yields CDR1 SQVTM and CDR2 ANQGSEA. The CDR3 DNA sequence: TGCAGCATCCTTGATGGGTCCTACACCTTC. It yields the protein CSILDGSYTF.

This clone came up a few times. The rearrangement links TRBV6-1 to TRBJ2-3, with 7 bases that match TRBD1. V lost 5 bases, J lost 0 bases, and 11 bases stayed unmatched. The length of the CDR3 is 17 residues. CDR1 and CDR2 (germline): MNHNS, SASEGT. The CDR3 DNA is TGTGCCAGCAGTCAAGTCCCGACAGGGACGAGCACAGATACGCAGTATTTT. Translation gives CASSQVPTGTSTDTQYF.

The rearrangement joins TRBV30 to TRBJ2-3; a weak D match, TRBD2 (6 bases). Germline V CDR1 and CDR2: GTSNPN, SVGIG (reference sequence). The CDR3 covers 13 residues. V lost 2 bases and J 0 bases, leaving 6 bases between the germline ends. The CDR3 loop is CAWSSGSTDTQYF. DNA for the CDR3: TGTGCCTGGAGTAGCGGGAGCACAGATACGCAGTATTTT.

This clone has a handful of counts. The chain has TRBV2 and TRBJ2-5; no definite D call. V was trimmed by 1 base and J by 6 bases, leaving 0 bases between them. CDR1 SNHLY and CDR2 FYNNEI come from the germline V gene. The CDR3 runs 10 residues. The CDR3 DNA reads as TGTGCCAGCAGTGAAGAGACCCAGTACTTC. It translates to CASSEETQYF.

The DNA of the CDR3 is TGTGCCACCAGCAGAGATAAGATCACGGGGAATGAGCAGTTCTTC. Its protein product is CATSRDKITGNEQFF. The rearrangement links TRBV15 to TRBJ2-1; the D gene is possibly TRBD2 (5 bases). CDR3 length equals 15 residues. V was cut by 0 bases and J by 7 bases, with 13 bases left in between. Germline V gives CDR1 LNHNV, CDR2 YYDKDF (reference sequence).

J is TRBJ2-5 and V is TRBV28; 7 bases map to TRBD2. The CDR3 is 16 residues long. From germline, CDR1 is MDHEN and CDR2 SYDVKM. J lost 2 bases, V lost 4 bases, and 10 bases had no gene match. CDR3 amino acids: CASSSNPLARQETQYF. The CDR3 nucleotides read TGTGCCAGCAGTTCGAACCCACTAGCGCGACAAGAGACCCAGTACTTC.

This chain joins TRBV6-6 and TRBJ1-1, with a possible D match to TRBD1 (6 bases). Germline V lookup: CDR1 MNHNY, CDR2 SVGAGI (reference sequence). This CDR3 is 12 amino acids long. V dropped 6 bases and J dropped 8 bases, with 13 bases sitting between them. CDR3 bases: TGTGCCAGCAGGATCAACAGGGAGGAAGCTTTCTTT. Its translation is CASRINREEAFF.

The V and J genes are TRBV7-9 and TRBJ1-1, with D tentatively TRBD1 (5 bases). Germline loops: CDR1 SEHNR, CDR2 FQNEAQ (reference sequence). The V end lost 5 bases, the J end lost 4 bases, and 8 bases lay between the germline ends. The CDR3 covers 12 residues. DNA for the CDR3: TGTGCCAGCAGCAGGGGAACCACTGAAGCTTTCTTT. Encoded protein: CASSRGTTEAFF.

The chain couples TRBV29-1 to TRBJ1-1, with D possibly TRBD1 on 5 matching bases. V was trimmed by 5 bases and J by 2 bases, leaving 15 bases between them. CDR1 and CDR2 (germline): SQVTM, ANQGSEA. The CDR3 is 14 residues long. The CDR3 bases are TGCAGCGTTACCAGGGTTCGGATTAACACTGAAGCTTTCTTT. Its protein is CSVTRVRINTEAFF.